The 32 T cell receptor beta chains below come from one sample, sequenced in a study of T cells in Graves' hyperthyroidism and ophthalmopathy. It was RNA transcripts that yielded the amplified TCR beta CDR3 regions. An initial round of RT-PCR targeting the TCR CDR3 relied on the HTBI primer set. TCRdb re-called the multiplex PCR reads through MiXCR, storing one row per CDR3 protein. This table has some 580,000 distinct CDR3 sequences, about a sixth appearing once. The sample consisted of blood. The receptors come from a woman in her thirties or forties with Graves' ophthalmopathy.

This clonotype was recorded a few times. The chain joins TRBV6-1 to TRBJ2-1, with TRBD2 identical over 13 bases. Germline V lookup: CDR1 MNHNS, CDR2 SASEGT. Trimming removed 6 bases from V and 8 bases from J; junction bases left unmatched: 7. This CDR3 spans 15 amino acids. CDR3 bases: TGTGCCAGCAGAACTAGCGGGGGGGCAGGGGATGAGCAGTTCTTC. It encodes CASRTSGGAGDEQFF.

Ten or more counts support this clonotype. The chain is built from TRBV11-2 and TRBJ2-3; D is possibly TRBD1 or TRBD2 (5 bases each). This CDR3 has 17 residues. V dropped 4 bases and J dropped 0 bases, with 17 bases sitting between them. Germline V gives CDR1 SGHAT, CDR2 FQNNGV. The DNA for the CDR3 is TGTGCCAGCAGCTCGATCTACGAGGGGACCAGCACAGATACGCAGTATTTT. This codes for CASSSIYEGTSTDTQYF.

The rearrangement uses TRBV20-1 and TRBJ2-7; 12 nucleotides match TRBD2. V lost 2 bases to trimming and J lost 4 bases; unmatched junction nucleotides: 9. The CDR3 has 16 amino acids. The germline gives CDR1 DFQATT, CDR2 SNEGSKA (reference sequence). CDR3 region: CSARSLAGGNPYEQYF. The CDR3 region has the DNA TGCAGTGCTAGATCACTAGCGGGAGGTAATCCATACGAGCAGTACTTC.

The rearrangement joins TRBV18 to TRBJ2-5, with D possibly being TRBD1 (6 bases). V was clipped by 8 bases and J by 0 bases, with 13 bases between them. The germline CDR1 and CDR2 sequences are KGHSH and LQKENI. The CDR3 is 14 amino acids. The CDR3 is CASKQGQNQETQYF. The CDR3 DNA reads TGTGCCAGCAAACAAGGACAGAACCAAGAGACCCAGTACTTC.

This clonotype was recorded at least ten times. The rearrangement uses TRBV12-3 or TRBV12-4 and TRBJ2-5; TRBD2 agrees at 12 bases. Trimming took 0 bases from V and 4 from J; bases not matched to a gene: 0. This CDR3 contains 15 residues. CDR3 amino acids: CASSLALAGGETQYF. The DNA of the CDR3 is TGTGCCAGCAGTTTAGCACTAGCGGGGGGAGAGACCCAGTACTTC.

This clonotype was picked up many times. The rearrangement joins TRBV20-1 to TRBJ1-1; D is uncertain. Trimming stripped 6 bases from V and 0 bases from J, with 11 bases between. Germline lookup yields CDR1 DFQATT and CDR2 SNEGSKA (reference sequence). This CDR3 region has 13 residues. CDR3 nucleotides: TGCAGTGCCTCACTCGGGGTGAACACTGAAGCTTTCTTT. It yields the protein CSASLGVNTEAFF.

The chain employs TRBV18 and TRBJ2-6, with D perhaps matching TRBD1 (5 bases). Germline loops: CDR1 KGHSH, CDR2 LQKENI. The CDR3 is 15 amino acids. V was clipped by 3 bases and J by 3 bases, with 9 bases between them. CDR3 in DNA: TGTGCCAGCTCACCGGGGCAGGTTGGGGCCAACGTCCTGACTTTC. Translated, it gives CASSPGQVGANVLTF.

V and J are TRBV10-3 and TRBJ2-3; D may be TRBD1 (6 bases). CDR1 ENHRY and CDR2 SYGVKD come from the germline V gene. CDR3 length equals 15 residues. Trimming cost V 4 bases and J 5 bases, with 16 bases left between them. The CDR3 spells CAISGRTALGDTQYF. The CDR3 bases are TGTGCCATCAGTGGAAGGACAGCTCTTGGAGATACGCAGTATTTT.

This clonotype showed up many times. The chain combines TRBV4-1 with TRBJ1-4, with 7 bases identical to TRBD1. The trim removed 6 bases at V and 5 bases at J, leaving 9 bases unmatched. Germline V CDR1 and CDR2: MGHRA, YSYEKL. CDR3 length equals 15 residues. The CDR3 DNA sequence: TGCGCCAGCAGGCAGGGTAGGGGGCGGAATGAAAAACTGTTTTTT. It translates to CASRQGRGRNEKLFF.

This clonotype has ten or more counts. The chain recombines TRBV20-1 with TRBJ1-1, with TRBD1 as a possible D gene (6 bases). V was shortened by 2 bases and J by 6 bases, with 13 bases between the two germline ends. CDR1 and CDR2 from the germline V gene are DFQATT and SNEGSKA (reference sequence). This CDR3 has 13 amino acids. The CDR3: CSARMTGRAEAFF. As DNA, the CDR3 is TGCAGTGCTAGAATGACAGGAAGGGCTGAAGCTTTCTTT.

This clonotype has a count of ten or more. V is TRBV2 and J is TRBJ1-2; the D is unclear. Germline lookup yields CDR1 SNHLY and CDR2 FYNNEI. Trimming cost V 8 bases and J 1 base, with 17 bases left between them. This CDR3 region has 15 residues. The CDR3 DNA is TGTGCCAGCCGATTCGGTGGGAGGAGTAACTATGGCTACACCTTC. Protein sequence: CASRFGGRSNYGYTF.

This clonotype has at least ten counts. The chain employs TRBV2 and TRBJ2-3; D gene ambiguous. The germline V gene encodes CDR1 SNHLY and CDR2 FYNNEI. The V end was cut by 3 bases, the J end by 0 bases, with 10 bases between. This CDR3 contains 15 residues. The CDR3 DNA reads as TGTGCCAGCAGTGATGGCGGAGCTAGCACAGATACGCAGTATTTT. Translating it yields CASSDGGASTDTQYF.

The table lists this clonotype with many counts. The genes are TRBV7-9 and TRBJ1-1; D possibly corresponds to TRBD1 (5 bases). Trimming cost V 5 bases and J 3 bases, with 7 bases left between them. The CDR3 is 12 amino acids. Germline-derived CDR1 and CDR2 are SEHNR and FQNEAQ (reference sequence). CDR3 nucleotides: TGTGCCAGCAGCCTACAGGACACTGAAGCTTTCTTT. Encoded protein: CASSLQDTEAFF.

The sample holds a few counts of this clonotype. The chain joins TRBV13 to TRBJ1-2, with TRBD1 matching 9 bases. Unmatched junction bases numbered 12, after V lost 8 bases and J lost 8 bases. Germline V gene data show CDR1 as PRHDT and CDR2 as FYEKMQ (reference sequence). This CDR3 is built from 14 residues. CDR3 coding DNA: TGTGCCAGCGAGGAGGACAGGGGAAAGGACGGCTACACCTTC. It specifies CASEEDRGKDGYTF.

This clonotype was observed a handful of times. This rearrangement joins TRBV6-2 or TRBV6-3 to TRBJ2-7, with D uncertain. V lost 4 bases, J lost 2 bases, and 12 bases lay in between. The CDR3 spans 14 residues. Germline loops: CDR1 MNHEY, CDR2 SVGEGT. In nucleotides, the CDR3 is TGTGCCAGCAGTTCAATAGGCCCTACCTACGAGCAGTACTTC. Its translation is CASSSIGPTYEQYF.

Only a few counts were recorded for this clonotype. The J gene is TRBJ1-2, the V gene TRBV20-1; no clear D. Germline values: CDR1 DFQATT, CDR2 SNEGSKA (reference sequence). The CDR3 is 12 residues long. The V end lost 5 bases, the J end lost 1 base, and 8 bases lay between the germline ends. The CDR3 DNA reads as TGCAGTGCTGTCGACGGTAACTATGGCTACACCTTC. This sequence encodes CSAVDGNYGYTF.

This clonotype was found a few times. This chain connects TRBV6-1 to TRBJ2-1; D is undetermined. Germline values: CDR1 MNHNS, CDR2 SASEGT. V dropped 8 bases and J dropped 0 bases, with 8 bases sitting between them. The CDR3 sequence is 13 residues long. The CDR3 DNA reads as TGTGCCAGCCGCGAAGTCTCCTACAATGAGCAGTTCTTC. Its protein product is CASREVSYNEQFF.

This clonotype was observed many times. V usage is TRBV20-1 and J usage is TRBJ2-7; no definite D call. Germline V gene data show CDR1 as DFQATT and CDR2 as SNEGSKA (reference sequence). The CDR3 consists of 16 residues. The V end lost 6 bases, the J end lost 0 bases, and 21 bases lay between the germline ends. CDR3 protein: CSAPKNPYGGSYEQYF. The CDR3 bases are TGCAGTGCGCCTAAGAACCCCTATGGTGGCTCCTACGAGCAGTACTTC.

In regard to this clonotype: Because it lacks the conserved phenylalanine or tryptophan at the end, this CDR3 is likely a read error. The chain employs TRBV30 and TRBJ2-2, with D uncertain. The CDR3 is 12 amino acids. Trimming removed 0 bases from V and 8 bases from J, with 7 bases in between. CDR1 and CDR2 (germline): GTSNPN, SVGIG (reference sequence). In DNA, the CDR3 is TGTGCCTGGAGTGTAGGGTCGGGGGAGCTGTTTTCT. Translation gives CAWSVGSGELFS.

The rearrangement links TRBV10-2 to TRBJ2-3, with 8 bases lining up with TRBD2. V shed 0 bases and J 0 bases; nucleotides not matched to a gene: 8. Germline assignment: CDR1 WSHSY and CDR2 SAAADI. The CDR3 totals 18 residues. The CDR3: CASSESFLAGPSTDTQYF. Here the CDR3 DNA reads TGCGCCAGCAGTGAGTCGTTCCTAGCGGGCCCTAGCACAGATACGCAGTATTTT.

This clonotype came up many times. The chain employs TRBV30 and TRBJ2-7, with a weak D call TRBD2 (6 bases). V gave up 7 bases and J gave up 4 bases, with 11 bases separating them. In germline, CDR1 is GTSNPN, CDR2 SVGIG (reference sequence). The CDR3 sequence is 11 residues long. CDR3 amino acids: CASGGGYEQYF. CDR3 DNA: TGTGCCTCCGGTGGGGGGTACGAGCAGTACTTC. Combining the CDR3 with reference TRBV30 and TRBJ2-7 gives the whole variable domain SQTIHQWPATLVQPVGSPLSLECTVEGTSNPNLYWYRQAAGRGLQLLFYSVGIGQISSEVPQNLSASRPQDRQFILSSKKLLLSDSGFYLCASGGGYEQYFGPGTRLTVT.

This clonotype occurred many times. The V and J genes are TRBV28 and TRBJ2-2; 8 nucleotides match TRBD2. The CDR3 spans 14 residues. Germline V gene sequence: CDR1 MDHEN, CDR2 SYDVKM. With V trimmed by 8 bases and J by 2 bases, 4 bases remained unmatched. Here the CDR3 reads CASRGGANTGELFF. The CDR3 bases are TGTGCCAGCCGGGGGGGCGCAAACACCGGGGAGCTGTTTTTT.

This rearrangement joins TRBV19 to TRBJ2-1, with TRBD2 identical over 8 bases. Trimming cost V 5 bases and J 9 bases; bases outside gene matches: 12. The CDR3 is 15 amino acids. CDR1 LNHDA and CDR2 SQIVND come from the germline V gene (reference sequence). The CDR3 here is CASSPWLAGITEQFF. CDR3 nucleotides: TGTGCCAGTAGTCCCTGGCTAGCGGGTATCACTGAGCAGTTCTTC.

This clonotype was seen at least ten times. The chain links TRBV29-1 to TRBJ2-1; TRBD1 might be the D (6 bases). Trimming shortened V by 6 bases and J by 10 bases, and 10 bases separated the two germline ends. The germline gives CDR1 SQVTM, CDR2 ANQGSEA. The CDR3 spans 10 residues. Here the CDR3 reads CSVIQGEQFF. In DNA, the CDR3 is TGCAGCGTGATACAGGGAGAGCAGTTCTTC.

The chain couples TRBV3-1 to TRBJ1-5; 7 nucleotides agree with TRBD1. The CDR3 consists of 16 residues. Germline-derived CDR1 and CDR2 are LGHDT and YNNKEL (reference sequence). Losses at the gene ends were 1 base for V and 0 bases for J; bases not matched to a gene: 3. This chain's CDR3 is CASSQGTGLSNQPQHF. The CDR3 DNA reads as TGTGCCAGCAGCCAAGGGACAGGACTTAGCAATCAGCCCCAGCATTTT.

The chain links TRBV19 to TRBJ1-5, with 12 bases fitting TRBD1. V trimming: 5 bases; J trimming: 6 bases; junction bases outside the gene matches: 8. This CDR3 is 16 amino acids long. Germline V gene lookup returns CDR1 LNHDA and CDR2 SQIVND (reference sequence). CDR3 sequence: CASSPQGQGAPQPQHF. The CDR3 DNA reads TGTGCCAGTAGTCCTCAGGGACAGGGGGCACCTCAGCCCCAGCATTTT.

This clonotype was counted between two and nine times. This sequence joins TRBV2 and TRBJ2-2; D is unresolved. Germline V gives CDR1 SNHLY, CDR2 FYNNEI. Trimming removed 6 bases from V and 9 bases from J, with 11 bases in between. CDR3 length: 12 amino acids. In nucleotides, the CDR3 is TGTGCCAGCAGCGACGGGTCCCGGGAGCTGTTTTTT. Translating it yields CASSDGSRELFF.

This clonotype was picked up a small number of times. The rearrangement joins TRBV3-1 to TRBJ2-3, with 7 nucleotides matching TRBD1. The J call may be incorrect, as the DNA end agrees better with TRBJ1-5. Germline-derived CDR1 and CDR2 are LGHDT and YNNKEL (reference sequence). CDR3 length: 16 amino acids. CDR3 loop: CASSLRTSGGTDTQHF. CDR3 nucleotides: TGTGCCAGCAGCCTACGGACTAGCGGGGGGACAGATACGCAGCATTTT.

This clonotype appeared many times. This rearrangement joins TRBV7-8 to TRBJ2-1, with D possibly matching TRBD1 (6 bases). This CDR3 is 19 amino acids long. Germline-derived CDR1 and CDR2 are SGHVS and FQNEAQ. Trimming removed 2 bases from V and 1 base from J, with 21 bases in between. Here the CDR3 reads CASSLFPRGQFRSYNEQFF. The CDR3 DNA follows: TGTGCCAGCAGCTTATTCCCCAGGGGCCAGTTCAGGTCCTACAATGAGCAGTTCTTC.

This clonotype appeared many times. The gene calls are TRBV6-1 and TRBJ1-1; D might be TRBD1 (5 bases). V was shortened by 3 bases and J by 4 bases, with 15 bases between the two germline ends. The V gene's germline CDR1 is MNHNS and CDR2 SASEGT. The CDR3 runs to 15 residues. The CDR3 loop is CASSEDGGGSTEAFF. The CDR3, as DNA: TGTGCCAGCAGTGAGGATGGTGGGGGGTCCACTGAAGCTTTCTTT.

This clonotype was detected ten times or more. This chain links TRBV2 with TRBJ2-3, with unresolved D. CDR1 and CDR2 (germline): SNHLY, FYNNEI. Trimming removed 6 bases from V and 0 bases from J, with 10 bases in between. The CDR3 spans 14 residues. CDR3 sequence: CASSRQQSTDTQYF. The CDR3 region has the DNA TGTGCCAGCAGCCGGCAACAAAGCACAGATACGCAGTATTTT.

In its sample, this clonotype was seen many times. The V gene is TRBV6-2 or TRBV6-3, the J gene TRBJ2-1; 8 nucleotides line up with TRBD2. The germline V gene has CDR1 MNHEY and CDR2 SVGEGT. V lost 6 bases, J lost 0 bases, and 4 bases stayed unmatched. This CDR3 contains 15 residues. CDR3 amino acids: CASSYSGSSYNEQFF. CDR3 sequence (DNA): TGTGCCAGCAGCTACAGCGGGAGCTCCTACAATGAGCAGTTCTTC.